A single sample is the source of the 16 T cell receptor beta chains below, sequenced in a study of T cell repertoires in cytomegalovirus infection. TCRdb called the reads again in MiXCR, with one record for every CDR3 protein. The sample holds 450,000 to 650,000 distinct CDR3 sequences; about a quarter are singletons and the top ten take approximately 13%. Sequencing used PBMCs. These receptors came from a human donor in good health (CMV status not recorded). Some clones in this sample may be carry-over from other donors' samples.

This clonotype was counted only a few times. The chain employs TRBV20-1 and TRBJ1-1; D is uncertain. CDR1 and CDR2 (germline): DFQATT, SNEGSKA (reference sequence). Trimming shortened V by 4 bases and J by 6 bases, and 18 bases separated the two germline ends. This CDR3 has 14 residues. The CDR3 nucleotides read TGCAGTGCTAAGGTTGAGGGAAGATGGGCTGAAGCTTTCTTT. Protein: CSAKVEGRWAEAFF.

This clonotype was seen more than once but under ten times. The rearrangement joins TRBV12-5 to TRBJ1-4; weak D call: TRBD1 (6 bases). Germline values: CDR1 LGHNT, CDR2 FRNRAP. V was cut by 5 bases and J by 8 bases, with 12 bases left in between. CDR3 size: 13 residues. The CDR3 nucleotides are TGTGCTAGTGGTATACAGGGATACGAAAAACTGTTTTTT. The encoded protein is CASGIQGYEKLFF. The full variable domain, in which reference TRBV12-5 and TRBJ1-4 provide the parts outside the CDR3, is DARVTQTPRHKVTEMGQEVTMRCQPILGHNTVFWYRQTMMQGLELLAYFRNRAPLDDSGMPKDRFSAEMPDATLATLKIQPSEPRDSAVYFCASGIQGYEKLFFGSGTQLSVL.

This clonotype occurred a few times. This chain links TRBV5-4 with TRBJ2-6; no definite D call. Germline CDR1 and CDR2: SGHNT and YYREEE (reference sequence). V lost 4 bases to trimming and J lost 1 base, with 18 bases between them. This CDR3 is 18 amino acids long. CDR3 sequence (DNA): TGTGCCAGCAGCCCCGTAAAGAGATCGTCTTCTGGGGCCAACGTCCTGACTTTC. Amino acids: CASSPVKRSSSGANVLTF.

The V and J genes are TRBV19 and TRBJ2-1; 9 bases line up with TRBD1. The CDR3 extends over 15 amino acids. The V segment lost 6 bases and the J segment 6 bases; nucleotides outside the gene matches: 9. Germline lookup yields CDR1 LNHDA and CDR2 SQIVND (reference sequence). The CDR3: CASSLGQGMVNEQFF. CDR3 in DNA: TGTGCCAGTAGCTTGGGACAGGGTATGGTCAATGAGCAGTTCTTC.

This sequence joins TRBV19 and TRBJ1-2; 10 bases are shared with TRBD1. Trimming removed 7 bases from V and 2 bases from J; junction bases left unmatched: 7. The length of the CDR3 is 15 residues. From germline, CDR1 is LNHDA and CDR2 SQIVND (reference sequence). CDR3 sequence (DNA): TGTGCCAGTACCCATGCGGGACAGGGGAACTATGGCTACACCTTC. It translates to CASTHAGQGNYGYTF.

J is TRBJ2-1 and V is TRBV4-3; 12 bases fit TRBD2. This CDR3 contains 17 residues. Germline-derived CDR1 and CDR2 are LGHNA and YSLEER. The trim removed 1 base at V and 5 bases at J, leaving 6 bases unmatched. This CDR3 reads CASSQATGLAGNNEQFF. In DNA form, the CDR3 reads TGCGCCAGCAGCCAAGCCACTGGACTAGCGGGGAACAATGAGCAGTTCTTC.

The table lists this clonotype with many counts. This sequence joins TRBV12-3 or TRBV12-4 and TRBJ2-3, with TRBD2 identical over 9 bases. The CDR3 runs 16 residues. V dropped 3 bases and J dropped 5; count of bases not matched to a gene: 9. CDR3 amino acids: CASSFLAGGPGDTQYF. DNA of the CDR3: TGTGCCAGCAGTTTCTTGGCGGGAGGGCCGGGAGATACGCAGTATTTT.

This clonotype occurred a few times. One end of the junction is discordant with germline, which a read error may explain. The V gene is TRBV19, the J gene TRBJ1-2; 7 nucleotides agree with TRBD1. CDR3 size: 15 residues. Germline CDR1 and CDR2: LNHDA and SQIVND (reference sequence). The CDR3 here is CASSIAPGTANGYTF. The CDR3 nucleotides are TGTGCCAGTAGCATAGCTCCCGGGACAGCAAATGGCTACACCTTC.

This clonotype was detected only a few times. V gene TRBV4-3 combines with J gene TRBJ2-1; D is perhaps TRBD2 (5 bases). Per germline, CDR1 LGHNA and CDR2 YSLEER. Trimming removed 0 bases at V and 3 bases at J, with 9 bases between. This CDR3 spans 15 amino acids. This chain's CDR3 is CASSQDGSRYNEQFF. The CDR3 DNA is TGCGCCAGCAGCCAAGATGGGAGTCGCTACAATGAGCAGTTCTTC.

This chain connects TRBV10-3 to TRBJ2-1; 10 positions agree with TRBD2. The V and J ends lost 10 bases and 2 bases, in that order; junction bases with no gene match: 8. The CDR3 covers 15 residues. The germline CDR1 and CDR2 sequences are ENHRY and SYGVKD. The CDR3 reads CASSSGGRTYNEQFF. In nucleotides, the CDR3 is TGTGCCAGCTCTAGCGGGGGCAGGACCTACAATGAGCAGTTCTTC.

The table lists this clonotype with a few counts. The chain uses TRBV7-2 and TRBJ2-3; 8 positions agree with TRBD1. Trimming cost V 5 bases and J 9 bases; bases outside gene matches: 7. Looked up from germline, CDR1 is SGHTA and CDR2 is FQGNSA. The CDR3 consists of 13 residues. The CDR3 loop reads CASSGQGSGTQYF. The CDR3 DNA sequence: TGTGCCAGCAGCGGACAGGGTTCGGGGACGCAGTATTTT.

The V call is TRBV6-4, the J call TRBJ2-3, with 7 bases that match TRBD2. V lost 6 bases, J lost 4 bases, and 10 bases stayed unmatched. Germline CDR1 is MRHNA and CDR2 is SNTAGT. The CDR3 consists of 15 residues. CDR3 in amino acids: CASSLDAGVSDTQYF. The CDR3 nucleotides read TGTGCCAGCAGCCTAGATGCGGGAGTTTCAGATACGCAGTATTTT.

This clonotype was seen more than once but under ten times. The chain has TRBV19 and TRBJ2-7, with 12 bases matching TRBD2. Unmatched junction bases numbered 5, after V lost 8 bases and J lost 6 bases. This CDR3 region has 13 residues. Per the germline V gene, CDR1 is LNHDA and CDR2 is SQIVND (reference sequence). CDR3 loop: CASSSGRAVEQYF. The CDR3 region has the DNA TGTGCCAGTTCTAGCGGGAGGGCCGTCGAGCAGTACTTC.

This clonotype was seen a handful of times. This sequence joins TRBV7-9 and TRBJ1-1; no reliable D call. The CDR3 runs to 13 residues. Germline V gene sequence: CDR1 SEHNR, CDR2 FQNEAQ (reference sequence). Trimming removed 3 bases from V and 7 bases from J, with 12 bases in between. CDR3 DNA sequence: TGTGCCAGCAGCTTGGGCCCGACACTTGAAGCTTTCTTT. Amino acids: CASSLGPTLEAFF.

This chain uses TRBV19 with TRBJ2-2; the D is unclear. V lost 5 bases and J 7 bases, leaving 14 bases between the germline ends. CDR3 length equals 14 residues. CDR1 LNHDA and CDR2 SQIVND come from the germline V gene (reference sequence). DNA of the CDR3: TGTGCCAGTAGTGAAGGGATATACATCGGGGAGCTGTTTTTT. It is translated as CASSEGIYIGELFF.

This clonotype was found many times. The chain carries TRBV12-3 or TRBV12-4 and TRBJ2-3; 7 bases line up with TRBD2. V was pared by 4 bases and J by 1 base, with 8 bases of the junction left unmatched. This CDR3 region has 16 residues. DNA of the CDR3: TGTGCCAGCAGTTACCCCCTGAGCGGGGGCACAGATACGCAGTATTTT. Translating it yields CASSYPLSGGTDTQYF.